What follows is one TCR beta chain and its context. This sample is drawn from a study of T-cell reconstitution after alpha-beta-depleted transplantation in children. V was pared by 6 bases and J by 0 bases, with 9 bases between. CDR1 is SGHTA, CDR2 FQGNSA, per germline. This CDR3 region has 14 residues. Molecular barcoding with unique molecular identifiers was used for the TCRbeta library. One entry per CDR3 protein, called by TCRdb with MiXCR from the PCR reads. The sample shows over 550,000 distinct CDR3 sequences, about 10% of them seen only once. Sequencing used PBMCs from the stem cell graft donor, obtained from the stem cell graft. V and J are TRBV7-2 and TRBJ2-1; D is perhaps TRBD1 (6 bases). This sequence was found in a human donor who donated a stem cell graft to a child with acute myeloid leukemia. The CDR3, as DNA: TGTGCCAGCAGTCGACAGGTCTCCTACAATGAGCAGTTCTTC. This translates into CASSRQVSYNEQFF.